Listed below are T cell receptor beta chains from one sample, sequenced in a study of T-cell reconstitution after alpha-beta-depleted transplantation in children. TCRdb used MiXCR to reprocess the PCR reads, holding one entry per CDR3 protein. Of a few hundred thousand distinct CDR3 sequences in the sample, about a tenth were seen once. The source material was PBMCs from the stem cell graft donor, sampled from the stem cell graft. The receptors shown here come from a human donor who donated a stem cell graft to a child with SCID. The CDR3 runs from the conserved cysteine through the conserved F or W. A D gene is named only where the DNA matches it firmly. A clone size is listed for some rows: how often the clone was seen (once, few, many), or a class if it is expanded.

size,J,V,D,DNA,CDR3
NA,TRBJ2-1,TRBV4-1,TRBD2,TGCGCCAGCAGCAGCCAGCGACTAGCGGTACCTGAGCAGTTCTTC,CASSSQRLAVPEQFF
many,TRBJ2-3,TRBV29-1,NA,TGCAGCGTTGCCGGCCAGGGTGGCACAGATACGCAGTATTTT,CSVAGQGGTDTQYF
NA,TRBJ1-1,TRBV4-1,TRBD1,TGCGCCAGCAGCCTGGAGGACAGGGTCACTGAAGCTTTCTTT,CASSLEDRVTEAFF
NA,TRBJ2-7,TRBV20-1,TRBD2,TGCAGTGCTAGTAGCGGGGGAAGCGCCGAGCAGTACTTC,CSASSGGSAEQYF
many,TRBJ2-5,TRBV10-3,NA,TGTGCCATCAGTGGTGGCAGGTTGACGGAGACCCAGTACTTC,CAISGGRLTETQYF
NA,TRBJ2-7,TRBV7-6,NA,TGTGCCAGCGGAGGTCCGCCTCCCGCCGAGCAGTACTTC,CASGGPPPAEQYF
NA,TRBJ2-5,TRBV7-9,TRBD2,TGTGCCAGCAGCTTATTGTCGGGGGGGCTTTTAGAGACCCAGTACTTC,CASSLLSGGLLETQYF
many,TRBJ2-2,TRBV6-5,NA,TGTGCCAGCAGTTACGCCGGGGAGCTGTTTTTT,CASSYAGELFF
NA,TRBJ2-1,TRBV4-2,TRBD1,TGTGCCAGCAGCCAGCGGTCCGGGACAGGGTCTGAGCAGTTCTTC,CASSQRSGTGSEQFF
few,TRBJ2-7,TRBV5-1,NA,TGCGCCAGCAGCGGGGGCGTTGCGAACGAGCAGTACTTC,CASSGGVANEQYF
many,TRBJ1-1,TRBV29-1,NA,TGCAGCGTTCCGGGGCTACAGAACACTGAAGCTTTCTTT,CSVPGLQNTEAFF
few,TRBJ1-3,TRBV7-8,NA,TGTGCCAGCAGCCTAGTACCCCTGAGGCCCTCTGGAAACACCATATATTTT,CASSLVPLRPSGNTIYF
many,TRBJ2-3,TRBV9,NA,TGTGCCAGCAGCGTGGGAGGTACGCAGTATTTT,CASSVGGTQYF
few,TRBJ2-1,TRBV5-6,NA,TGTGCCAGCAGCTTCGAACCCGCAAGGGAGCAGTTCTTC,CASSFEPAREQFF
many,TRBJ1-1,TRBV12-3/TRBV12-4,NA,TGTGCCAGCCAACTGGGGAACACTGAAGCTTTCTTT,CASQLGNTEAFF
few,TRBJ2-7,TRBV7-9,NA,TGTGCCAGCAGCTCCTCGACAGCCTTAGGTGACTTC,CASSSSTALGDF
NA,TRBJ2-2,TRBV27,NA,TGTGCCAGCAGTCCTTGGCAGGGTAGCACCGGGGAGCTGTTTTTT,CASSPWQGSTGELFF
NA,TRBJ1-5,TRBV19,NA,TGTGCCCGCAATCAGCCCCAGCATTTT,CARNQPQHF
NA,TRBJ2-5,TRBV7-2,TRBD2,TGTGCCAGCAGCTTTAATTTGCGGGGGGCCCAAGAGACCCAGTACTTC,CASSFNLRGAQETQYF
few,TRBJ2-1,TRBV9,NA,TGTGCCAGCAGCGAGGGGGGGGACTACAATGAGCAGTTCTTC,CASSEGGDYNEQFF
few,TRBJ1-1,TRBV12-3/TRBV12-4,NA,TGTGCCAGCAGTTTAACCGTGCGGGGAAACACTGAAGCTTTCTTT,CASSLTVRGNTEAFF
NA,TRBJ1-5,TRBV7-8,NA,TGTGCCAGCAGCGTAGACAGGAATCAGCCCCAGCATTTT,CASSVDRNQPQHF
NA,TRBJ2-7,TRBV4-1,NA,TGCGCCAGCAGCCAAGTACTTGCAAGCTCCTACGAGCAGTACTTC,CASSQVLASSYEQYF
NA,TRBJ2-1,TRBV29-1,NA,TGCAGCGTTGAAGGAGGTAGTCCGCTCAGACCGGGTGAGCAGTTCTTC,CSVEGGSPLRPGEQFF
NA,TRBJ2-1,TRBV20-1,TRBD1,TGCAGTGCAACCTCCGGGACAGGGGGCCAGGATGAGCAGTTCTTC,CSATSGTGGQDEQFF
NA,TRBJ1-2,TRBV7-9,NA,TGTGCCAGCAGCTTATCACCTGGGGCCAGCTATGGCTACACCTTC,CASSLSPGASYGYTF
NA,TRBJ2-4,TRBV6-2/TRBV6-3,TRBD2,TGTGCCAGCGCCAGCGGCGGGGGGCCGGAAAACATTCAGTACTTC,CASASGGGPENIQYF
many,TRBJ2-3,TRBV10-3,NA,TGTGCCATCAGTGAGGTTGGCACAGATACGCAGTATTTT,CAISEVGTDTQYF
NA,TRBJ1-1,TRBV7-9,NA,TGTGCCAGCAGCTTACAGGTTGAGACTGAAGCTTTCTTT,CASSLQVETEAFF
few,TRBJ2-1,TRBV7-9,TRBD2,TGTGCCAGCAGCTTCAATCCCCTAGCGGGGGGGTACAATGAGCAGTTCTTC,CASSFNPLAGGYNEQFF
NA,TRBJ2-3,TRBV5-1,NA,TGCGCCAGCAGCTCCGGGACAACTAGCACAGATACGCAGTATTTT,CASSSGTTSTDTQYF
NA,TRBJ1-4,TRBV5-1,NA,TGCGCCAGCAACACTGGGCTGGACAATGAAAAACTGTTTTTT,CASNTGLDNEKLFF
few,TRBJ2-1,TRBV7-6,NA,TGTGCCAGCAGCTTCGGGCTTTGGGCCGATGAGCAGTTCTTC,CASSFGLWADEQFF
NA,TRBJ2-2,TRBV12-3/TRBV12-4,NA,TGTGCCAGCGGGGTCTCAGTCGGGGAGCTGTTTTTT,CASGVSVGELFF
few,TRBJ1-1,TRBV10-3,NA,TGTGCCATCAGTGAGGCGACGGAGGTGACTGAAGCTTTCTTT,CAISEATEVTEAFF
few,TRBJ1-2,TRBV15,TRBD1,TGTGCCACCGCGGACAGGGGCTATGGCTACACCTTC,CATADRGYGYTF
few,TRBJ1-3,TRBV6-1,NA,TGTGCCAGCAGTCCGGGACGGGCTGGAAACACCATATATTTT,CASSPGRAGNTIYF
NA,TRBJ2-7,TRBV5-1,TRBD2,TGCGCCAGCAGGTTGAGGGGACTAGCGACCTACGAGCAGTACTTC,CASRLRGLATYEQYF
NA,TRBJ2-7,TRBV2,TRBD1,TGTGCCAGCTCTCCCCGAGGGGGCCACGAGCAGTACTTC,CASSPRGGHEQYF
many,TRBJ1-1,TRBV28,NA,TGTGCCAGCAGTTTCAGACAGGTTCGGATGAACACTGAAGCTTTCTTT,CASSFRQVRMNTEAFF
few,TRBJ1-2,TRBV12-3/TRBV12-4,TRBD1,TGTGCCAGCAGTTCTAGTCGGACAGGATCCTCCTCCACCTTC,CASSSSRTGSSSTF
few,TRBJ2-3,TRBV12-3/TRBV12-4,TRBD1,TGTGCCAGCAGACCGGGACAGGGGAAACCTCATACGCAGTATTTT,CASRPGQGKPHTQYF
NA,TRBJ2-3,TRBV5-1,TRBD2,TGCGCCAGCAGCGCGGGACTAGCGGGATTCACAGATACGCAGTATTTT,CASSAGLAGFTDTQYF
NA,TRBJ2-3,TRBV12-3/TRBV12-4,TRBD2,TGTGCCAGCAGGCGAAGCGGGGTCAGCACAGATACGCAGTATTTT,CASRRSGVSTDTQYF
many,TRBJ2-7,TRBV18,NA,TGTGCCAGCTCACCACCCCACGCAGGGAGGACCTACGAGCAGTACTTC,CASSPPHAGRTYEQYF
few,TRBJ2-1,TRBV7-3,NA,TGTGCCAGCAGCGTCGCCGGGACGGGGTCCTACAATGAGCAGTTCTTC,CASSVAGTGSYNEQFF
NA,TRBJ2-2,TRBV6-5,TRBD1,TGTGCCAGCAGTTACTCCACAGGGGGCGGCGGGGAGCTGTTTTTT,CASSYSTGGGGELFF
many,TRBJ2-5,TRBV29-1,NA,TGCAGCGTTGCTTCCCGACAGGCCCAACAGACCCAGTACTTC,CSVASRQAQQTQYF
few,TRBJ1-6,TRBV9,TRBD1,TGTGCCAGCAGCGCTCCGGGACAGGGAGGTTCACCCCTCCACTTT,CASSAPGQGGSPLHF
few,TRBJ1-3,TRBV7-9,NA,TGTGCCAGCAGCTCCCCGGTGGAAAACACCATATATTTT,CASSSPVENTIYF
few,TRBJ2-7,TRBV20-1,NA,TGCAGTGCTGATAGGACAGAACCCTACGAGCAGTACTTC,CSADRTEPYEQYF
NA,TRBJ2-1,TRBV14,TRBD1,TGTGCCAGCAGCCAGACAGGGGCAAGCTCCTACAATGAGCAGTTCTTC,CASSQTGASSYNEQFF
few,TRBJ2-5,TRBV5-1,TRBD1,TGCGCCAGCAGGACAGGGAAAGAGACCCAGTACTTC,CASRTGKETQYF
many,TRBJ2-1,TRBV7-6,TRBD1,TGTGCCAGCAGCCCATCCGGGACAGGGAGCAATGAGCAGTTCTTC,CASSPSGTGSNEQFF
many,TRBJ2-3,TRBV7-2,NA,TGTGCCAGCAGCTCGCGAGATACGCAGTATTTT,CASSSRDTQYF
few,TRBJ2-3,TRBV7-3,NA,TGTGCCAGCAGCTTCCGGCAGACTACAGATACGCAGTATTTT,CASSFRQTTDTQYF
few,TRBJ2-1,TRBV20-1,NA,TGCAGTGCTAGGCTTGCCGTAGGGGGCAATGAGCAGTTCTTC,CSARLAVGGNEQFF